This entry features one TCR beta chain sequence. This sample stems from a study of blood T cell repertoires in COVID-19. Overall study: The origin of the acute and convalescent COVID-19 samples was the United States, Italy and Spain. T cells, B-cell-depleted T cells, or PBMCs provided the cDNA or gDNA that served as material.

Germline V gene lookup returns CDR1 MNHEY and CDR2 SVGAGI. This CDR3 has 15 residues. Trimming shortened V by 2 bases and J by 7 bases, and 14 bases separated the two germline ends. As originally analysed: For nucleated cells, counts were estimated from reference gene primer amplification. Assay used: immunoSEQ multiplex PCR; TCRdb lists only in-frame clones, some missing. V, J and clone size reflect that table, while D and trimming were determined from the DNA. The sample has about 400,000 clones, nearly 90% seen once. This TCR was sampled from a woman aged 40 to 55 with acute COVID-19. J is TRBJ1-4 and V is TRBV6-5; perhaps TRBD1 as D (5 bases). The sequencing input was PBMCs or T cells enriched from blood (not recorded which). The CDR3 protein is CASSYAGQGGEKLFF. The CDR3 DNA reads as TGTGCCAGCAGTTACGCGGGGCAGGGTGGTGAAAAACTGTTTTTT.